This T cell receptor (beta chain) emerged from a study of shared clonotypes between healthy human individuals. Study-level results: Naive subsets generally had larger estimated richness than memory subsets.

This clone is a singleton in its sample. Its antigen remains unknown. Here immunoSEQ multiplex PCR was the method, and the copy in TCRdb shows in-frame clones only, minus some. Of about 1.5 million clones in the sample, roughly 96% were seen once. Sequencing was done on a sample of naive CD4+ T cells sorted from blood. This sample's subset: CD45RA+ positively selected. This receptor was obtained from a man aged 30 to 39 in good health.

CDR3 bases: TGTGCCAGCAGCCGGGGGACTTTTAAAAACAATGAGCAGTTCTTC. Its protein is CASSRGTFKNNEQFF. This chain connects TRBV11-3 to TRBJ2-1; D might be TRBD2 (6 bases). V was shortened by 5 bases and J by 5 bases, with 16 bases between the two germline ends. Germline V CDR1 and CDR2: SGHNT, YENEEA. The CDR3 extends over 15 amino acids.